This T cell receptor (beta chain) was identified in a study of T-cell reconstitution after alpha-beta-depleted transplantation in children. Trimming stripped 4 bases from V and 0 bases from J, with 7 bases between. The CDR3 spans 14 residues. Germline V gene lookup returns CDR1 MNHEY and CDR2 SVGAGI. TCRbeta library preparation incorporated unique molecular identifiers. MiXCR, applied by TCRdb to the PCR reads, yields one record per CDR3 protein. The sample contains hundreds of thousands of distinct CDR3 sequences, 12% of which appear only once. This clonotype was seen ten or more times. The V and J genes are TRBV6-5 and TRBJ1-3; no clear D. This sample comprised PBMCs from the stem cell graft donor, obtained from the stem cell graft. The receptor comes from a human donor who donated a stem cell graft to a child with acute lymphoblastic leukemia. As DNA, the CDR3 is TGTGCCAGCAGTTCTCAGAGCTCTGGAAACACCATATATTTT. Amino acid sequence: CASSSQSSGNTIYF.